This T cell receptor beta chain was found in a study of blood T cell repertoires in COVID-19. Only in-frame clones appear in the TCRdb table, and some are missing; sequencing was by immunoSEQ multiplex PCR. The sample lists about 200,000 clones, roughly 90% occurring once. Germline CDR1 reads LNHDA; CDR2 reads SQIVND (reference sequence). This CDR3 has 17 residues. V shed 4 bases and J 7 bases; nucleotides not matched to a gene: 11. The receptor comes from a man between 35 and 55 years old with active or convalescent COVID-19. The rearrangement joins TRBV19 to TRBJ1-6; 9 bases agree with TRBD1. Sequenced material: peripheral blood. The DNA for the CDR3 is TGTGCCAGTAGTAATATCAGGACAGGGGACTCAAATTCACCCCTCCACTTT. Amino acid sequence: CASSNIRTGDSNSPLHF. The variable domain in full, with the rest retrieved from reference TRBV19 and TRBJ1-6, is DGGITQSPKYLFRKEGQNVTLSCEQNLNHDAMYWYRQDPGQGLRLIYYSQIVNDFQKGDIAEGYSVSREKKESFPLTVTSAQKNPTAFYLCASSNIRTGDSNSPLHFGNGTRLTVT.